This T cell receptor (beta chain) was identified in a study of T cell repertoires in cytomegalovirus infection. About the research overall: Both a matching HLA type and CMV infection were indicated by public TCR beta signatures. Whole-study results and caveats: Clonotypes of TCR beta that were HLA-C-restricted and CMV-specific dominated the ex vivo response. Summed frequency of public TCR beta families distinguished CMV carriers with the relevant HLA.

Each CDR3 protein gets one entry after TCRdb re-called the reads with MiXCR. The sample lists roughly 150,000 distinct CDR3 sequences; 20% to 25% were seen once. The CDR3 has 16 amino acids. Germline V lookup: CDR1 SEHNR, CDR2 FQNEAQ (reference sequence). With V trimmed by 5 bases and J by 5 bases, 9 bases remained unmatched. The table lists this clonotype with a few counts. The target antigen is unknown. The material was CD8+ T cells from cultured PBMCs, obtained from culture after CMV antigen stimulation. This clonotype was sampled from a human donor in good health (CMV status not recorded). Some clones in this sample may be carry-over from other donors' samples. The chain employs TRBV7-9 and TRBJ2-2, with 9 bases identical to TRBD2. The CDR3 protein is CASSLRAGGATGELFF. CDR3 DNA sequence: TGTGCCAGCAGCCTACGAGCGGGGGGTGCGACCGGGGAGCTGTTTTTT.